The 20 T cell receptor beta chains given below trace back to one sample, sequenced in a study of shared clonotypes between healthy human individuals. This table comes from immunoSEQ multiplex PCR, and its TCRdb copy is limited to in-frame clones, with some not included. The sample gives 1.5 million to 1.9 million clones, about 98% of which show up once; approximately 0.45% is in the top ten. The sample consisted of naive CD4+ T cells sorted from blood. Subset denoted: CD45RA+ positively selected. The receptors stem from a young man in good health.

V and J are TRBV27 and TRBJ2-7; a possible D gene is TRBD2 (7 bases). The CDR3 contains 15 residues. The germline CDR1 and CDR2 sequences are MNHEY and SMNVEV (reference sequence). Trimming removed 5 bases from V and 6 bases from J, with 20 bases in between. The CDR3: CASSARGGRPSEQYF. For the CDR3, the DNA is TGTGCCAGCAGTGCTAGGGGGGGACGCCCGTCCGAGCAGTACTTC.

The chain joins TRBV27 to TRBJ1-4, with 9 positions matching TRBD1. This CDR3 spans 17 amino acids. The V gene's germline CDR1 is MNHEY and CDR2 SMNVEV (reference sequence). Trimming took 5 bases from V and 4 from J; bases not matched to a gene: 11. The CDR3 spells CASSPILGTGYNEKLFF. The CDR3 region has the DNA TGTGCCAGCAGTCCAATACTCGGGACAGGGTATAATGAAAAACTGTTTTTT. Full variable domain (missing parts from reference TRBV27 and TRBJ1-4): EAQVTQNPRYLITVTGKKLTVTCSQNMNHEYMSWYRQDPGLGLRQIYYSMNVEVTDKGDVPEGYKVSRKEKRNFPLILESPSPNQTSLYFCASSPILGTGYNEKLFFGSGTQLSVL.

The V gene is TRBV15, the J gene TRBJ2-7; 7 nucleotides match TRBD1. Germline V gene lookup returns CDR1 LNHNV and CDR2 YYDKDF (reference sequence). V lost 9 bases, J lost 2 bases, and 4 bases stayed unmatched. The CDR3 totals 12 residues. This CDR3 is CATRQGPYEQYF. CDR3 nucleotide sequence: TGTGCCACGAGACAGGGACCCTACGAGCAGTACTTC.

This clone was picked up one time. J is TRBJ2-1 and V is TRBV19; possible D gene TRBD2, 5 bases. Germline V lookup: CDR1 LNHDA, CDR2 SQIVND (reference sequence). V was clipped by 7 bases and J by 1 base, with 17 bases between them. The CDR3 has 16 residues. CDR3 DNA: TGTGCCAGTACCTCGCCCCGGGGAACGTCCTACAATGAGCAGTTCTTC. It yields the protein CASTSPRGTSYNEQFF.

Points on this clone: This specimen includes other DNA sequences encoding the same CDR3. This chain connects TRBV5-1 to TRBJ2-3, with 10 nucleotides matching TRBD2. The CDR3 covers 16 residues. CDR1 is SGHRS and CDR2 is YFSETQ in the germline V gene. The V gene end was trimmed by 3 bases and the J gene end by 0 bases; junction bases not matched to a gene: 4. DNA of the CDR3: TGCGCCAGCAGCTCTGGACTAGCGGCTAGCACAGATACGCAGTATTTT. Translated: CASSSGLAASTDTQYF.

This clone was detected only once. The chain uses TRBV28 and TRBJ2-7; D is possibly TRBD2 (6 bases). The length of the CDR3 is 16 residues. Trimming took off 5 bases at V and 0 bases at J, with 17 bases between the two ends. Germline V gene lookup returns CDR1 MDHEN and CDR2 SYDVKM. For the CDR3, the DNA is TGTGCCAGCAGTGAAGCACAGCGGGTTCCCTCCTACGAGCAGTACTTC. This codes for CASSEAQRVPSYEQYF.

The J gene is TRBJ2-7, the V gene TRBV5-4, with TRBD2 identical over 10 bases. This CDR3 region has 15 residues. V was pared by 4 bases and J by 7 bases, with 11 bases of the junction left unmatched. In germline, CDR1 is SGHNT, CDR2 YYREEE (reference sequence). The chain's CDR3 is CASSRGQREGSEQYF. As DNA, the CDR3 is TGTGCCAGCAGCCGAGGGCAGCGGGAGGGAAGTGAGCAGTACTTC. Filled out from reference TRBV5-4 and TRBJ2-7, the complete variable domain reads ETGVTQSPTHLIKTRGQQVTLRCSSQSGHNTVSWYQQALGQGPQFIFQYYREEENGRGNFPPRFSGLQFPNYSSELNVNALELDDSALYLCASSRGQREGSEQYFGPGTRLTVT.

V and J are TRBV14 and TRBJ2-7; D is possibly TRBD2 (6 bases). The CDR3 contains 13 residues. Trimming stripped 4 bases from V and 6 bases from J, with 13 bases between. Germline CDR1 is SGHDN and CDR2 is FVKESK. The CDR3 DNA sequence: TGTGCCAGCAGCCCCCGGACTATATCCGAGCAGTACTTC. It yields the protein CASSPRTISEQYF.

V usage is TRBV7-9 and J usage is TRBJ2-1; D call uncertain. The germline CDR1 and CDR2 sequences are SEHNR and FQNEAQ (reference sequence). This CDR3 contains 12 residues. V was pared by 5 bases and J by 5 bases, with 7 bases between. CDR3 loop: CASSPGNNEQFF. CDR3 bases: TGTGCCAGCAGCCCAGGTAACAATGAGCAGTTCTTC.

The rearrangement joins TRBV7-2 to TRBJ2-2, with 7 nucleotides matching TRBD2. Germline V gene data show CDR1 as SGHTA and CDR2 as FQGNSA. CDR3 length equals 16 residues. The junction had 4 bases not matched to a gene; V was cut back by 1 base and J by 2 bases. CDR3 loop: CASSLVAGGNTGELFF. The CDR3 nucleotides are TGTGCCAGCAGCTTAGTAGCGGGTGGAAACACCGGGGAGCTGTTTTTT.

This chain joins TRBV7-8 and TRBJ1-1; D remains ambiguous. CDR1 and CDR2 from the germline V gene are SGHVS and FQNEAQ. V was pared by 0 bases and J by 4 bases, with 9 bases between. CDR3 length: 14 residues. The CDR3 protein is CASSLARVGTEAFF. The CDR3 coding sequence is TGTGCCAGCAGCTTAGCCCGGGTGGGCACTGAAGCTTTCTTT.

The rearrangement uses TRBV6-6 and TRBJ1-4; maybe TRBD1 (5 bases). This CDR3 is built from 16 residues. Trimming pared 6 bases from V and 6 bases from J, leaving 20 bases between. Germline V gene data show CDR1 as MNHNY and CDR2 as SVGAGI (reference sequence). The CDR3: CASSSAPLGDDEKLFF. Written as DNA, the CDR3 is TGTGCCAGCAGCTCAGCCCCCTTAGGGGATGATGAAAAACTGTTTTTT.

In regard to this clone: At one end, the junction sequence differs from germline, possibly due to a read error. The rearrangement uses TRBV19 and TRBJ1-2; 9 bases line up with TRBD1. The CDR3 has 14 residues. Looked up from germline, CDR1 is LNHDA and CDR2 is SQIVND (reference sequence). The CDR3 DNA is TGTGCCAGTAGTACCCCCGGGACAGGGTATGACTACACCTTC. Translation gives CASSTPGTGYDYTF.

The chain uses TRBV15 and TRBJ1-1; D might be TRBD1 (5 bases). This CDR3 is built from 12 residues. The V and J ends lost 2 bases and 14 bases respectively, with 15 bases between them. The germline CDR1 and CDR2 sequences are LNHNV and YYDKDF (reference sequence). The CDR3, as DNA: TGTGCCACCAGCAGATCCCGGGACCGTACCTTCTTT. Its translation: CATSRSRDRTFF.

The chain employs TRBV18 and TRBJ2-2; no clear D. This CDR3 region has 12 residues. Germline V gene data show CDR1 as KGHSH and CDR2 as LQKENI. V was shortened by 5 bases and J by 7 bases, with 8 bases between the two germline ends. Written as DNA, the CDR3 is TGTGCCAGCTCAAAACCTTTCGGGGAGCTGTTTTTT. Its protein product is CASSKPFGELFF. Full variable domain (outside the CDR3, taken from reference TRBV18 and TRBJ2-2): NAGVMQNPRHLVRRRGQEARLRCSPMKGHSHVYWYRQLPEEGLKFMVYLQKENIIDESGMPKERFSAEFPKEGPSILRIQQVVRGDSAAYFCASSKPFGELFFGEGSRLTVL.

The V gene is TRBV6-6, the J gene TRBJ2-5; weak D call: TRBD2 (6 bases). V gave up 8 bases and J gave up 3 bases, with 16 bases separating them. The germline CDR1 and CDR2 sequences are MNHNY and SVGAGI (reference sequence). The CDR3 loop spans 14 amino acids. The DNA of the CDR3 is TGTGCCAGCGGGTGGCACCGGACTAAAGAGACCCAGTACTTC. Translated, it gives CASGWHRTKETQYF.

The chain joins TRBV29-1 to TRBJ1-1; D may be TRBD1 (5 bases). V dropped 5 bases and J dropped 9 bases, with 16 bases sitting between them. Germline CDR1 SQVTM, CDR2 ANQGSEA. The CDR3 is 12 amino acids. CDR3 nucleotide sequence: TGCAGCGTTAGCCCTCCGACAGAGAAAGCTTTCTTT. Amino acid sequence: CSVSPPTEKAFF.

The chain employs TRBV10-3 and TRBJ2-3; TRBD2 aligns across 12 bases. Germline trimming cut 5 bases from V and 6 bases from J; bases unmatched to any gene: 3. From germline, CDR1 is ENHRY and CDR2 SYGVKD. The CDR3 is 14 residues long. The CDR3 nucleotides are TGTGCCATCAGTACCGGGACTAGCGGGGATACGCAGTATTTT. Protein product: CAISTGTSGDTQYF.

V gene TRBV18 combines with J gene TRBJ1-3, with D uncertain. There are 17 residues in the CDR3. Germline lookup yields CDR1 KGHSH and CDR2 LQKENI. V gave up 1 base and J gave up 0 bases, with 13 bases separating them. The CDR3 protein is CASSPRKTDYSGNTIYF. In nucleotides, the CDR3 is TGTGCCAGCTCACCACGCAAAACCGATTACTCTGGAAACACCATATATTTT.

V and J are TRBV5-4 and TRBJ2-7, with 10 nucleotides matching TRBD1. CDR3 length: 16 residues. Germline assignment: CDR1 SGHNT and CDR2 YYREEE (reference sequence). V gave up 2 bases and J gave up 5 bases; unmatched junction bases: 10. For the CDR3, the DNA is TGTGCCAGCAGCTTAAGGAAAGGGACAGGGGTGAACGAGCAGTACTTC. It translates to CASSLRKGTGVNEQYF.